The 22 T cell receptor beta chains below all came from one sample that was sequenced in a study of preoperative IRX-2 immunotherapy in early breast cancer. This sample's treatment: preoperative locoregional IRX-2 cytokine immunotherapy. Clones were sequenced by immunoSEQ multiplex PCR, and TCRdb holds only the in-frame ones, with some missing. The sample includes approximately 25,000 clones, roughly 75% seen only once; the top ten take 6% to 8%. The sample here was lymph node tissue, taken after IRX-2 immunotherapy. The source is a human donor with breast cancer.

Concerning this clone itself: An end of the junction differs from the germline gene, which may be a read error. DNA for the CDR3: TGTGCCAGCAGTTCCCAATGGGGCGGATATGGCTACACTTTC. This encodes CASSSQWGGYGYTF. J is TRBJ1-2 and V is TRBV11-3; perhaps TRBD1 as D (5 bases). CDR1 and CDR2 from the germline V gene are SGHNT and YENEEA. The CDR3 spans 14 residues.

This rearrangement joins TRBV19 to TRBJ1-1; 10 bases map to TRBD1. Germline V CDR1 and CDR2: LNHDA, SQIVND (reference sequence). The CDR3 is made up of 17 amino acids. The V gene end was trimmed by 2 bases and the J gene end by 1 base; junction bases not matched to a gene: 7. The CDR3, as DNA: TGTGCCAGTAGTATAACCAGGACAGGGGGGGCGAACACTGAAGCTTTCTTT. Encoded protein: CASSITRTGGANTEAFF. Looking up the rest from reference TRBV19 and TRBJ1-1 gives the full variable domain: DGGITQSPKYLFRKEGQNVTLSCEQNLNHDAMYWYRQDPGQGLRLIYYSQIVNDFQKGDIAEGYSVSREKKESFPLTVTSAQKNPTAFYLCASSITRTGGANTEAFFGQGTRLTVV.

V gene TRBV11-3 combines with J gene TRBJ1-1; 11 bases are a match to TRBD1. V was clipped by 5 bases and J by 0 bases; unmatched bases: 5. Germline CDR1 is SGHNT and CDR2 is YENEEA. The CDR3 totals 16 residues. In DNA form, the CDR3 reads TGTGCCAGCAGCCAAAGGACAGGGGGCATGAACACTGAAGCTTTCTTT. Translation: CASSQRTGGMNTEAFF.

The rearrangement uses TRBV28 and TRBJ2-2, with D possibly TRBD1 on 5 matching bases. Germline CDR1 is MDHEN and CDR2 is SYDVKM. V lost 2 bases and J lost 3, with 10 bases in between. There are 15 residues in the CDR3. The CDR3 region is CASSLIGQHTGELFF. For the CDR3, the DNA is TGTGCCAGCAGTTTAATCGGACAACACACCGGGGAGCTGTTTTTT.

By proportion, this clone is medium-sized. The CDR3 coding sequence is TGTGCCAGCAGTCCCTCGGACAGGGAGTCCCAGCCCCAGCATTTT. Protein product: CASSPSDRESQPQHF. The chain has TRBV6-8 and TRBJ1-5; 8 positions agree with TRBD1. This CDR3 has 15 residues. From germline, CDR1 is MNHGY and CDR2 SAAAGT. The trim removed 5 bases at V and 7 bases at J, leaving 10 bases unmatched.

The chain is built from TRBV15 and TRBJ2-7; D not certain. This CDR3 has 15 residues. Germline V gene data show CDR1 as LNHNV and CDR2 as YYDKDF (reference sequence). Trimming stripped 3 bases from V and 3 bases from J, with 15 bases between. The CDR3 DNA reads as TGTGCCACCAGCAGGGACCCACGACAATTCTACGAGCAGTACTTC. It codes for CATSRDPRQFYEQYF.

CDR3 region: CASSLLQRNTGELFF. In nucleotides, the CDR3 is TGTGCCAGCAGCTTACTACAAAGGAACACCGGGGAGCTGTTTTTT. J is TRBJ2-2 and V is TRBV11-3; D gene uncertain. The CDR3 length is 15 residues. The germline V gene encodes CDR1 SGHNT and CDR2 YENEEA. Trimming removed 2 bases at V and 1 base at J, with 8 bases between.

This clone was counted once. V is TRBV6-8 and J is TRBJ2-7; 8 bases match TRBD2. The ends lost 6 bases at V and 5 bases at J; junction bases unmatched: 12. Germline V gene lookup returns CDR1 MNHGY and CDR2 SAAAGT. The CDR3 contains 15 residues. CDR3 coding DNA: TGTGCCAGCAGGGGAGGACTAGCTATTACCCACGAGCAGTACTTC. This sequence encodes CASRGGLAITHEQYF.

The genes are TRBV5-1 and TRBJ2-2, with TRBD2 matching over 13 bases. Unmatched junction bases numbered 11, after V lost 4 bases and J lost 5 bases. Germline V gives CDR1 SGHRS, CDR2 YFSETQ. CDR3 length: 18 residues. CDR3 nucleotide sequence: TGCGCCAGCAGCCCGTCCGCGACTAGCGGGAGGAAGACCGGGGAGCTGTTTTTT. It specifies CASSPSATSGRKTGELFF. Full variable domain (outside the CDR3, taken from reference TRBV5-1 and TRBJ2-2): KAGVTQTPRYLIKTRGQQVTLSCSPISGHRSVSWYQQTPGQGLQFLFEYFSETQRNKGNFPGRFSGRQFSNSRSEMNVSTLELGDSALYLCASSPSATSGRKTGELFFGEGSRLTVL.

The V gene is TRBV5-1, the J gene TRBJ1-3; D gene uncertain. This CDR3 spans 15 amino acids. The V end was cut by 6 bases, the J end by 0 bases, with 13 bases between. Germline CDR1 reads SGHRS; CDR2 reads YFSETQ. DNA of the CDR3: TGCGCCAGCACATCACAGCCCAGCTCTGGAAACACCATATATTTT. Residues: CASTSQPSSGNTIYF. Variable domain in full (rest from reference TRBV5-1 and TRBJ1-3): KAGVTQTPRYLIKTRGQQVTLSCSPISGHRSVSWYQQTPGQGLQFLFEYFSETQRNKGNFPGRFSGRQFSNSRSEMNVSTLELGDSALYLCASTSQPSSGNTIYFGEGSWLTVV.

V is TRBV19 and J is TRBJ2-3; 8 bases line up with TRBD2. CDR1 and CDR2 (germline): LNHDA, SQIVND (reference sequence). CDR3 length: 16 amino acids. V lost 2 bases, J lost 0 bases, and 4 bases stayed unmatched. The CDR3 DNA reads as TGTGCCAGTAGTATACCAGGACTAGCTAGCACAGATACGCAGTATTTT. Its protein product is CASSIPGLASTDTQYF. The full variable domain, in which reference TRBV19 and TRBJ2-3 provide the parts outside the CDR3, is DGGITQSPKYLFRKEGQNVTLSCEQNLNHDAMYWYRQDPGQGLRLIYYSQIVNDFQKGDIAEGYSVSREKKESFPLTVTSAQKNPTAFYLCASSIPGLASTDTQYFGPGTRLTVL.

The gene calls are TRBV15 and TRBJ2-2; TRBD2 agrees at 9 bases. Germline V gene data show CDR1 as LNHNV and CDR2 as YYDKDF (reference sequence). V was pared by 2 bases and J by 5 bases, with 6 bases of the junction left unmatched. The CDR3 has 16 amino acids. Written as DNA, the CDR3 is TGTGCCACCAGCAGAAAAGCGGGAGGACCTACCGGGGAGCTGTTTTTT. The encoded protein is CATSRKAGGPTGELFF.

The chain joins TRBV5-1 to TRBJ2-1; D might be TRBD2 (7 bases). The germline V and J ends were trimmed by 0 bases and 6 bases, with 16 bases remaining between them. This CDR3 region has 16 residues. Per germline, CDR1 SGHRS and CDR2 YFSETQ. This CDR3 is CASSLAGAGVGNEQFF. DNA of the CDR3: TGCGCCAGCAGCTTGGCAGGGGCGGGAGTTGGCAATGAGCAGTTCTTC. Looking up the rest from reference TRBV5-1 and TRBJ2-1 gives the full variable domain: KAGVTQTPRYLIKTRGQQVTLSCSPISGHRSVSWYQQTPGQGLQFLFEYFSETQRNKGNFPGRFSGRQFSNSRSEMNVSTLELGDSALYLCASSLAGAGVGNEQFFGPGTRLTVL.

The chain carries TRBV30 and TRBJ1-1; a weak D match, TRBD1 (5 bases). The CDR3 extends over 14 amino acids. V was clipped by 2 bases and J by 0 bases, with 10 bases between them. Germline CDR1 reads GTSNPN; CDR2 reads SVGIG (reference sequence). The DNA for the CDR3 is TGTGCCTGGAGTCAAAGGGGCATGAACACTGAAGCTTTCTTT. This gives the protein CAWSQRGMNTEAFF.

The chain is built from TRBV11-3 and TRBJ2-3; 8 bases line up with TRBD2. The CDR3 is made up of 16 amino acids. The germline V gene encodes CDR1 SGHNT and CDR2 YENEEA. V was clipped by 3 bases and J by 5 bases; unmatched bases: 10. The CDR3 nucleotides are TGTGCCAGCAGCTTCAGGACTAGCCAAGTCGGAGATACGCAGTATTTT. This translates into CASSFRTSQVGDTQYF.

V gene TRBV6-8 combines with J gene TRBJ2-5, with D perhaps assigned TRBD1 or TRBD2 (5 bases each). CDR1 is MNHGY, CDR2 SAAAGT, per germline. V lost 0 bases to trimming and J lost 7 bases, with 12 bases between them. The CDR3 is made up of 14 amino acids. The CDR3 bases are TGTGCCAGCAGTTACTCGAGGGGAATGGCGACCCAGTACTTC. Its translation is CASSYSRGMATQYF.

V usage is TRBV6-8 and J usage is TRBJ2-7; 8 nucleotides match TRBD1. Trimming took 7 bases from V and 3 from J; bases not matched to a gene: 5. There are 13 residues in the CDR3. Germline CDR1 is MNHGY and CDR2 is SAAAGT. For the CDR3, the DNA is TGTGCCAGCATCGAAGGACAGGGCTACGAGCAGTACTTC. Translation: CASIEGQGYEQYF.

CDR3: CASSLGTSGFLDTQYF. As DNA, the CDR3 is TGCGCCAGCAGCTTGGGGACTAGCGGGTTCTTAGATACGCAGTATTTT. The rearrangement joins TRBV5-1 to TRBJ2-3, with 11 bases lining up with TRBD2. The CDR3 extends over 16 amino acids. V lost 0 bases to trimming and J lost 5 bases; unmatched junction nucleotides: 5. Germline V gene data show CDR1 as SGHRS and CDR2 as YFSETQ.

CDR3 nucleotides: TGCGCCAGCAGCCCCCGGGGAAACACCGGGGAGCTGTTTTTT. This sequence encodes CASSPRGNTGELFF. V gene TRBV10-2 combines with J gene TRBJ2-2, with TRBD2 as a possible D gene (5 bases). V lost 6 bases and J lost 2, with 10 bases in between. Germline loops: CDR1 WSHSY, CDR2 SAAADI. The length of the CDR3 is 14 residues.

J is TRBJ1-5 and V is TRBV28; D may be TRBD1 (5 bases). This CDR3 comprises 15 residues. V was shortened by 5 bases and J by 2 bases, with 13 bases between the two germline ends. Germline V gene lookup returns CDR1 MDHEN and CDR2 SYDVKM. This chain's CDR3 is CASSLGGNGNQPQHF. The CDR3 nucleotides read TGTGCCAGCAGTCTGGGGGGGAATGGCAATCAGCCCCAGCATTTT.

The chain has TRBV7-6 and TRBJ2-7, with TRBD1 identical over 10 bases. Trimming took 2 bases from V and 5 from J; bases not matched to a gene: 6. CDR1 is SGHVS, CDR2 FNYEAQ, per germline. The CDR3 covers 15 residues. The CDR3 sequence is CASSLMGDRGHEQYF. The CDR3 DNA reads TGTGCCAGCAGCTTAATGGGGGACAGGGGCCACGAGCAGTACTTC.

V is TRBV5-1 and J is TRBJ2-7; no reliable D call. Deletions cut 0 bases from V and 4 bases from J, with 11 bases between. Germline CDR1 reads SGHRS; CDR2 reads YFSETQ. CDR3 length equals 14 residues. The CDR3 DNA sequence: TGCGCCAGCAGCTTGGTCCCGACTGTATACGAGCAGTACTTC. Its translation is CASSLVPTVYEQYF.